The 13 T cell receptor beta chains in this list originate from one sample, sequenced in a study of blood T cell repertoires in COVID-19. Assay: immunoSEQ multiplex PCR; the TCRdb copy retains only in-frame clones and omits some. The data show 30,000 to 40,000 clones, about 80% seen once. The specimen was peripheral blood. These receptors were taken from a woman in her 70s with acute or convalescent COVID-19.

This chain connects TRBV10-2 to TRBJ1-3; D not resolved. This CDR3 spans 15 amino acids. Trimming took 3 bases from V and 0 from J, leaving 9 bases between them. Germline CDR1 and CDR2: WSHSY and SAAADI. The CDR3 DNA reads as TGCGCCAGCAGTGACGGGGTTTCCTCTGGAAACACCATATATTTT. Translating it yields CASSDGVSSGNTIYF.

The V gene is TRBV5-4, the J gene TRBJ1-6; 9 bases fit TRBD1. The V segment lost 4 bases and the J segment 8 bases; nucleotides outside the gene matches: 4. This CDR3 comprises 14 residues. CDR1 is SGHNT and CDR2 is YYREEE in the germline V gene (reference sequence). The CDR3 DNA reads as TGTGCCAGCAGCCCGGGACAGGGATATTCACCCCTCCACTTT. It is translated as CASSPGQGYSPLHF.

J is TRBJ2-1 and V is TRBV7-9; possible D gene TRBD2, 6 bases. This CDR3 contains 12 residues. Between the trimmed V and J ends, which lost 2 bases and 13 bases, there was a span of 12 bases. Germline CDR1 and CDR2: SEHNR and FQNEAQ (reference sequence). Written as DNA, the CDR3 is TGTGCCAGCAGCTTATCGGAGGGGACTCAGTTCTTC. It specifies CASSLSEGTQFF. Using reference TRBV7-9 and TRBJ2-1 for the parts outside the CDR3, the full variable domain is DTGVSQNPRHKITKRGQNVTFRCDPISEHNRLYWYRQTLGQGPEFLTYFQNEAQLEKSRLLSDRFSAERPKGSFSTLEIQRTEQGDSAMYLCASSLSEGTQFFGPGTRLTVL.

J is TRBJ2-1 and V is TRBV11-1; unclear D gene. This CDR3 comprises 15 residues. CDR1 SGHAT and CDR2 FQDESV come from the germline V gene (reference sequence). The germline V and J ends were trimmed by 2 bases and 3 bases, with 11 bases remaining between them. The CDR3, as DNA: TGTGCCAGCAGCTTACTGCTATCCAACTACAATGAGCAGTTCTTC. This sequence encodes CASSLLLSNYNEQFF.

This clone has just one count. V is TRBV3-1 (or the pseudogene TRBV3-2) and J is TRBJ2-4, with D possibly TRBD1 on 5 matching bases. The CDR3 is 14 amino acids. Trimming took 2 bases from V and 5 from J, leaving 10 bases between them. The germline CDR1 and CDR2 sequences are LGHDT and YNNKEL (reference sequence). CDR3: CASSQQEGENIQYF. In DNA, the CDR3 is TGTGCCAGCAGCCAACAAGAAGGGGAAAACATTCAGTACTTC.

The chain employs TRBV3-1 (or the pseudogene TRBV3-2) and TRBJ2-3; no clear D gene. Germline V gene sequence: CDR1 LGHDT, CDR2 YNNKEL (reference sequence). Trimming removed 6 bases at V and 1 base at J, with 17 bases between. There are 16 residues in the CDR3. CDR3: CASSQTTPRGTDTQYF. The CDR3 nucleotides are TGTGCCAGCAGTCAAACGACCCCTCGGGGCACAGATACGCAGTATTTT.

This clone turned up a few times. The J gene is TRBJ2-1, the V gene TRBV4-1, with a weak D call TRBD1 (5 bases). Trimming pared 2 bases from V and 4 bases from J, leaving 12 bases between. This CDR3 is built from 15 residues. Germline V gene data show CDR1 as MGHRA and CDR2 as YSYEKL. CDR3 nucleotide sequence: TGCGCCAGCAGCCAACCGGACACACCTTACAATGAGCAGTTCTTC. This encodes CASSQPDTPYNEQFF.

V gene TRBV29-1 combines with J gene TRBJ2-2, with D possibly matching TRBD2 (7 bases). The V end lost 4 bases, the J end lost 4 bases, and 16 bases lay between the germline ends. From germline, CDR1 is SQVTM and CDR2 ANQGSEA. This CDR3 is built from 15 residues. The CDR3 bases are TGCAGCGTTGCTACAGGGTCGGGGGGCACCGGGGAGCTGTTTTTT. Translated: CSVATGSGGTGELFF.

The CDR3 reads CASSLRSFTDTQYF. As DNA, the CDR3 is TGTGCCAGCAGCTTAAGGAGTTTCACAGATACGCAGTATTTT. The chain combines TRBV7-2 with TRBJ2-3, with D hard to call. From germline, CDR1 is SGHTA and CDR2 FQGNSA. V lost 2 bases, J lost 2 bases, and 8 bases lay in between. The CDR3 contains 14 residues. Looking up the rest from reference TRBV7-2 and TRBJ2-3 gives the full variable domain: GAGVSQSPSNKVTEKGKDVELRCDPISGHTALYWYRQSLGQGLEFLIYFQGNSAPDKSGLPSDRFSAERTGGSVSTLTIQRTQQEDSAVYLCASSLRSFTDTQYFGPGTRLTVL.

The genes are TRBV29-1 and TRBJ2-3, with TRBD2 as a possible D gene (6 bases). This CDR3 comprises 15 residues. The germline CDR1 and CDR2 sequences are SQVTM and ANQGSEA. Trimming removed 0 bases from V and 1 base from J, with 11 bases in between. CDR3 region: CSVEDEGLRTDTQYF. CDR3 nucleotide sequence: TGCAGCGTTGAAGATGAGGGACTGCGCACAGATACGCAGTATTTT.

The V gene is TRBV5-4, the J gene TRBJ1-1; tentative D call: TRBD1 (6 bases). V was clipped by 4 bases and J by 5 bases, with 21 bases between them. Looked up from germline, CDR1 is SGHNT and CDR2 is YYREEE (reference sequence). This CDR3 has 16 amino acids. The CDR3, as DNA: TGTGCCAGCAGCAAACAACCTCAGGGGTCGGGGACTGAAGCTTTCTTT. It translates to CASSKQPQGSGTEAFF.

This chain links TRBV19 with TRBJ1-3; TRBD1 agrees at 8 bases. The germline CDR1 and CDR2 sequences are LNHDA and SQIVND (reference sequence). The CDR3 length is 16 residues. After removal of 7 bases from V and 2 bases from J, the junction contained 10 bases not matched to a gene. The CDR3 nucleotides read TGTGCCAGTACCCCAGCAACCAGGGGGCCTGGAAACACCATATATTTT. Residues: CASTPATRGPGNTIYF.

DNA for the CDR3: TGTGCCAGCAGCCAACGGGTCGGACAGGAATTGGATGAGCAGTTCTTC. Its translation is CASSQRVGQELDEQFF. The chain links TRBV4-2 to TRBJ2-1; the match to TRBD1 covers 7 bases. The ends lost 2 bases at V and 8 bases at J; junction bases unmatched: 12. Germline V gives CDR1 LGHNA, CDR2 YNFKEQ. CDR3 length: 16 amino acids.